This T cell receptor beta chain is from a study of cytomegalovirus exposure and HLA in healthy donors. Per germline, CDR1 SNHLY and CDR2 FYNNEI. V was shortened by 2 bases and J by 2 bases, with 12 bases between the two germline ends. CDR3 length: 16 amino acids. The PCR used 60 Vbeta and 13 Jbeta primers. The protocol was immunoSEQ multiplex PCR, while the TCRdb copy is restricted to in-frame clones and leaves out a portion. This table holds around 150,000 clones, nearly 80% found once. The chain is built from TRBV2 and TRBJ1-4; a weak D match, TRBD1 (5 bases). This sequence was found in a man over 45 in good health and CMV-seropositive. Sequencing was performed on PBMCs. CDR3 in amino acids: CASSERSGRTNEKLFF. The CDR3 region has the DNA TGTGCCAGCAGTGAAAGGTCAGGGAGGACTAATGAAAAACTGTTTTTT.